The table lists the clone carrying this T cell receptor (beta chain) with many counts. What it binds is not known. This sample is drawn from a study of T cell repertoires in cytomegalovirus infection. Study-wide findings and caveats: The ex vivo response was dominated by HLA-C-restricted CMV-specific TCR beta clonotypes.

A single record per CDR3 protein comes from TCRdb applying MiXCR to the reads. The table records 95,000 to 120,000 distinct CDR3 sequences, 30% of them present only once. Per the germline V gene, CDR1 is SGHTA and CDR2 is FQGNSA. The CDR3 is made up of 15 amino acids. V dropped 5 bases and J dropped 4 bases, with 17 bases sitting between them. The chain carries TRBV7-2 and TRBJ1-2; D perhaps matches TRBD1 (5 bases). Sequences were derived from CD8+ T cells from cultured PBMCs, sampled from culture after CMV antigen stimulation. The receptor was isolated from a human donor in good health (CMV status not recorded). Some clones in this sample may be carry-over from other donors' samples. The CDR3 bases are TGTGCCAGCAGCCCGGACACACGGCTGGCCTATGGCTACACCTTC. Translation: CASSPDTRLAYGYTF.